One and the same sample provided the 29 T cell receptor beta chains below, sequenced in a study of shared clonotypes between healthy human individuals. Clones were sequenced by immunoSEQ multiplex PCR, and TCRdb holds only the in-frame ones, with some missing. The sample shows about 660,000 clones, 74% of them seen only once. Sample: memory CD4+ T cells sorted from blood. Subset of the sample: CD45RA-negative fraction. The receptors come from a woman aged 25 to 39 in good health.

This clone came up many times. V and J are TRBV7-9 and TRBJ1-1, with D perhaps TRBD1 (5 bases). Germline V lookup: CDR1 SEHNR, CDR2 FQNEAQ (reference sequence). V lost 6 bases and J 0 bases, leaving 14 bases between the germline ends. CDR3 length: 15 residues. The CDR3 nucleotides are TGTGCCAGCAGATACACGGGACCGATGAACACTGAAGCTTTCTTT. Protein sequence: CASRYTGPMNTEAFF.

This clone was seen only a few times. The chain combines TRBV14 with TRBJ1-4; tentative D call: TRBD1 (5 bases). The germline V gene encodes CDR1 SGHDN and CDR2 FVKESK. This CDR3 comprises 15 residues. V lost 6 bases and J lost 8, with 19 bases in between. The CDR3 is CASSLRGTAWEKLFF. Here the CDR3 DNA reads TGTGCCAGCAGTCTTCGCGGGACTGCTTGGGAAAAACTGTTTTTT.

V and J are TRBV18 and TRBJ2-7; 9 positions agree with TRBD1. The CDR3 has 15 amino acids. CDR1 and CDR2 from the germline V gene are KGHSH and LQKENI. V was clipped by 4 bases and J by 5 bases; unmatched bases: 9. CDR3 nucleotide sequence: TGTGCCAGCTCACGGGACAGGGTTGTGTTAGACGAGCAGTACTTC. Residues: CASSRDRVVLDEQYF.

Notes on this clone: A much more abundant neighbour one base away suggests this may be a read error. At the DNA level, this CDR3 is encoded by other sequences in the same sample as well. The chain couples TRBV2 to TRBJ2-5; D remains unclear. Trimming cost V 5 bases and J 1 base, with 2 bases left between them. Per the germline V gene, CDR1 is SNHLY and CDR2 is FYNNEI. This CDR3 region has 11 residues. The CDR3 region is CASSFQETQYF. In nucleotides, the CDR3 is TGTGCCAGCAGTTTCCAAGAGACCCAGTACTTC.

The V and J genes are TRBV29-1 and TRBJ2-7; D unclear. V was trimmed by 1 base and J by 4 bases, leaving 5 bases between them. Germline V gene sequence: CDR1 SQVTM, CDR2 ANQGSEA. The CDR3 is made up of 11 amino acids. The CDR3 DNA is TGCAGCGTTGAAGTGGATTACGAGCAGTACTTC. Translated: CSVEVDYEQYF.

This chain connects TRBV5-6 to TRBJ2-5; perhaps D is TRBD1 or TRBD2 (5 bases each). V gave up 4 bases and J gave up 3 bases, with 16 bases separating them. Per germline, CDR1 SGHDT and CDR2 YYEEEE. CDR3 size: 15 residues. This chain's CDR3 is CASSESGTAKETQYF. The DNA of the CDR3 is TGTGCCAGCAGCGAATCCGGGACGGCGAAAGAGACCCAGTACTTC.

The V call is TRBV19, the J call TRBJ2-1; D might be TRBD1 or TRBD2, each matching 5 bases. Germline V gene sequence: CDR1 LNHDA, CDR2 SQIVND (reference sequence). With 3 bases removed from V and 6 bases from J, the gap between germline ends came to 15 bases. The CDR3 runs 15 residues. CDR3 protein: CASSIRRTQGNEQFF. Here the CDR3 DNA reads TGTGCCAGTAGTATCAGGCGGACTCAGGGCAATGAGCAGTTCTTC.

This sequence joins TRBV6-4 and TRBJ2-3, with D unresolved. Germline lookup yields CDR1 MRHNA and CDR2 SNTAGT. This CDR3 has 15 amino acids. V was shortened by 2 bases and J by 3 bases, with 12 bases between the two germline ends. CDR3 sequence reads: CASSDRTGGTDTQYF. In DNA form, the CDR3 reads TGTGCCAGCAGTGACAGAACTGGCGGTACAGATACGCAGTATTTT.

This clone was picked up a small number of times. The gene calls are TRBV7-9 and TRBJ1-1; D not resolved. There are 13 residues in the CDR3. Per germline, CDR1 SEHNR and CDR2 FQNEAQ (reference sequence). V was clipped by 6 bases and J by 10 bases, with 18 bases between them. CDR3 DNA: TGTGCCAGCAGTCCCAATCCCGGAACGGGAGCTTTCTTT. The encoded protein is CASSPNPGTGAFF.

Turning to this clone: The same CDR3 is also encoded by other DNA sequences in this sample. The gene calls are TRBV10-2 and TRBJ1-2, with unresolved D. In germline, CDR1 is WSHSY, CDR2 SAAADI. Trimming stripped 3 bases from V and 1 base from J, with 9 bases between. CDR3 size: 14 residues. DNA of the CDR3: TGCGCCAGCAGTGAACGCGGGCTTAACTATGGCTACACCTTC. Translation gives CASSERGLNYGYTF.

The chain couples TRBV9 to TRBJ2-1, with 7 bases that match TRBD2. There are 15 residues in the CDR3. Germline V gene lookup returns CDR1 SGDLS and CDR2 YYNGEE. The junction had 3 bases not matched to a gene; V was cut back by 3 bases and J by 0 bases. CDR3 amino acids: CASSEGGYSYNEQFF. The CDR3 DNA is TGTGCCAGCAGCGAGGGAGGGTACTCCTACAATGAGCAGTTCTTC. Filled out from reference TRBV9 and TRBJ2-1, the complete variable domain reads DSGVTQTPKHLITATGQRVTLRCSPRSGDLSVYWYQQSLDQGLQFLIQYYNGEERAKGNILERFSAQQFPDLHSELNLSSLELGDSALYFCASSEGGYSYNEQFFGPGTRLTVL.

The chain uses TRBV28 and TRBJ1-2; 8 positions agree with TRBD1. The ends lost 3 bases at V and 1 base at J; junction bases unmatched: 4. The CDR3 extends over 15 amino acids. CDR1 and CDR2 from the germline V gene are MDHEN and SYDVKM. The CDR3 is CASSFRGQGNYGYTF. CDR3 bases: TGTGCCAGCAGTTTTCGTGGACAGGGTAACTATGGCTACACCTTC.

The rearrangement links TRBV5-6 to TRBJ1-5; 10 bases fit TRBD1. This CDR3 comprises 15 residues. Losses at the gene ends were 2 bases for V and 4 bases for J; bases not matched to a gene: 3. Germline CDR1 and CDR2: SGHDT and YYEEEE. CDR3 sequence (DNA): TGTGCCAGCAGCTTTAGGGACAGGGGTAATCAGCCCCAGCATTTT. Its translation: CASSFRDRGNQPQHF. Variable domain in full (rest from reference TRBV5-6 and TRBJ1-5): DAGVTQSPTHLIKTRGQQVTLRCSPKSGHDTVSWYQQALGQGPQFIFQYYEEEERQRGNFPDRFSGHQFPNYSSELNVNALLLGDSALYLCASSFRDRGNQPQHFGDGTRLSIL.

V and J are TRBV18 and TRBJ2-5, with TRBD2 identical over 7 bases. This CDR3 contains 16 residues. Germline V gives CDR1 KGHSH, CDR2 LQKENI. V lost 3 bases to trimming and J lost 5 bases; unmatched junction nucleotides: 12. CDR3 amino acids: CASSPSTAGAVETQYF. DNA for the CDR3: TGTGCCAGCTCACCTTCCACTGCGGGAGCCGTGGAGACCCAGTACTTC.

The CDR3 region is CASSSQHATEAFF. The CDR3 region has the DNA TGTGCCAGCAGCTCCCAGCATGCCACTGAAGCTTTCTTT. The chain is built from TRBV7-9 and TRBJ1-1; D is unclear. CDR1 and CDR2 from the germline V gene are SEHNR and FQNEAQ (reference sequence). The CDR3 contains 13 residues. Trimming cost V 4 bases and J 4 bases, with 10 bases left between them.

The rearrangement links TRBV19 to TRBJ2-3, with 9 bases identical to TRBD2. The CDR3 has 15 amino acids. The V gene end was trimmed by 7 bases and the J gene end by 4 bases; junction bases not matched to a gene: 9. Germline V gene lookup returns CDR1 LNHDA and CDR2 SQIVND (reference sequence). DNA of the CDR3: TGTGCCAGTACCCTTAGCGGGAGCGGCGCAGATACGCAGTATTTT. Its translation is CASTLSGSGADTQYF.

This chain connects TRBV27 to TRBJ2-7, with TRBD2 identical over 13 bases. V was clipped by 5 bases and J by 3 bases; unmatched bases: 7. Germline V gene data show CDR1 as MNHEY and CDR2 as SMNVEV (reference sequence). The CDR3 totals 16 residues. CDR3 protein: CASSRTSGSWNYEQYF. The DNA for the CDR3 is TGTGCCAGCAGTCGGACTAGCGGGAGCTGGAACTACGAGCAGTACTTC.

V is TRBV5-1 and J is TRBJ2-2, with 10 bases matching TRBD2. The CDR3 has 14 residues. From germline, CDR1 is SGHRS and CDR2 YFSETQ. J lost 6 bases, V lost 6 bases, and 5 bases had no gene match. The CDR3 DNA reads TGCGCCAGCAAAAAGCGGGAGGGCCCCGGGGAGCTGTTTTTT. It yields the protein CASKKREGPGELFF.

This chain connects TRBV27 to TRBJ2-6; the D gene is possibly TRBD1 (6 bases). With 5 bases removed from V and 0 bases from J, the gap between germline ends came to 14 bases. This CDR3 spans 17 amino acids. Germline V CDR1 and CDR2: MNHEY, SMNVEV (reference sequence). The CDR3 protein is CASSRPGTHSGANVLTF. DNA of the CDR3: TGTGCCAGCAGTCGTCCCGGGACACACTCTGGGGCCAACGTCCTGACTTTC.

The gene calls are TRBV5-1 and TRBJ2-7; a possible D gene is TRBD2 (6 bases). Germline CDR1 reads SGHRS; CDR2 reads YFSETQ. The length of the CDR3 is 13 residues. Trimming removed 4 bases from V and 6 bases from J, with 14 bases in between. The CDR3 bases are TGCGCCAGCAGCCTGGCACTAGCCGGCGAGCAGTACTTC. Translation: CASSLALAGEQYF. Drawing the rest from reference TRBV5-1 and TRBJ2-7, the complete variable domain is KAGVTQTPRYLIKTRGQQVTLSCSPISGHRSVSWYQQTPGQGLQFLFEYFSETQRNKGNFPGRFSGRQFSNSRSEMNVSTLELGDSALYLCASSLALAGEQYFGPGTRLTVT.

The CDR3 DNA is TGTGCCTGGGAGCCCGGGACAGGGGAATCTGGCGAGCAGTACTTC. Translation: CAWEPGTGESGEQYF. The gene calls are TRBV30 and TRBJ2-7; 10 bases align to TRBD1. The CDR3 has 15 amino acids. CDR1 and CDR2 from the germline V gene are GTSNPN and SVGIG (reference sequence). Unmatched junction bases numbered 13, after V lost 5 bases and J lost 6 bases.

Remarks on this clone: Other DNA sequences in the same sample also yield this CDR3. The chain has TRBV18 and TRBJ1-5; 10 positions agree with TRBD1. The length of the CDR3 is 14 residues. Germline CDR1 is KGHSH and CDR2 is LQKENI. The V segment lost 6 bases and the J segment 6 bases; nucleotides outside the gene matches: 5. The CDR3: CASSRQGAGQPQHF. Written as DNA, the CDR3 is TGTGCCAGCTCGCGACAGGGGGCAGGTCAGCCCCAGCATTTT.

As regards this clone: In the same sample, other DNA sequences code for this CDR3. This chain connects TRBV11-2 to TRBJ2-1; TRBD1 matches 8 bases. In germline, CDR1 is SGHAT, CDR2 FQNNGV. This CDR3 has 15 amino acids. With 4 bases clipped from V and 0 bases from J, the junction kept 2 bases outside the gene matches. CDR3 DNA sequence: TGTGCCAGCAGCTCCACAGGGGGCTCCTACAATGAGCAGTTCTTC. It codes for CASSSTGGSYNEQFF.

CDR3 sequence (DNA): TGTGCCAGCAGAAATTTGGGGGATCAGCCCCAGCATTTT. Its protein product is CASRNLGDQPQHF. This rearrangement joins TRBV19 to TRBJ1-5; perhaps TRBD1 as D (5 bases). Germline loops: CDR1 LNHDA, CDR2 SQIVND (reference sequence). Deletions cut 9 bases from V and 5 bases from J, with 14 bases between. This CDR3 is 13 amino acids long.

V is TRBV6-1 and J is TRBJ1-1; D unclear. The CDR3 runs 15 residues. Germline CDR1 reads MNHNS; CDR2 reads SASEGT. The ends were cut back, 2 bases at V and 8 bases at J, with 18 bases in the middle. Here the CDR3 reads CASSEHSAGTREAFF. The CDR3 DNA reads TGTGCCAGCAGTGAACATTCTGCGGGAACAAGGGAAGCTTTCTTT.

This sequence joins TRBV7-2 and TRBJ2-1, with D tentatively TRBD2 (5 bases). This CDR3 contains 16 residues. V was trimmed by 6 bases and J by 1 base, leaving 16 bases between them. The germline V gene encodes CDR1 SGHTA and CDR2 FQGNSA. Here the CDR3 DNA reads TGTGCCAGCAGTCGCCTGCTCGGGAAGTCCTACAATGAGCAGTTCTTC. Amino acids: CASSRLLGKSYNEQFF.

The V call is TRBV6-1, the J call TRBJ2-7; D might be TRBD1 (7 bases). CDR1 MNHNS and CDR2 SASEGT come from the germline V gene. V dropped 3 bases and J dropped 7 bases, with 16 bases sitting between them. This CDR3 contains 14 residues. Here the CDR3 DNA reads TGTGCCAGCAGTGACCCCCCGACAGGGAGGGAGCAGTACTTC. Its translation is CASSDPPTGREQYF.

This chain links TRBV28 with TRBJ2-4, with 11 positions matching TRBD1. Trimming at V came to 4 bases and at J to 0 bases, leaving 14 bases not matched to a gene. CDR3 length: 20 amino acids. Germline V gene sequence: CDR1 MDHEN, CDR2 SYDVKM. The DNA of the CDR3 is TGTGCCAGCAGTTACGATCCGGGACAGGGGGATTGGGAAGCCAAAAACATTCAGTACTTC. This encodes CASSYDPGQGDWEAKNIQYF.

This clone was seen more than once but under ten times. This chain uses TRBV14 with TRBJ2-2; D uncertain. V was trimmed by 1 base and J by 8 bases, leaving 8 bases between them. CDR3 size: 13 residues. Germline V CDR1 and CDR2: SGHDN, FVKESK. Here the CDR3 DNA reads TGTGCCAGCAGCCAAGCGAGAGTGGGGGAGCTGTTTTTT. It encodes CASSQARVGELFF.